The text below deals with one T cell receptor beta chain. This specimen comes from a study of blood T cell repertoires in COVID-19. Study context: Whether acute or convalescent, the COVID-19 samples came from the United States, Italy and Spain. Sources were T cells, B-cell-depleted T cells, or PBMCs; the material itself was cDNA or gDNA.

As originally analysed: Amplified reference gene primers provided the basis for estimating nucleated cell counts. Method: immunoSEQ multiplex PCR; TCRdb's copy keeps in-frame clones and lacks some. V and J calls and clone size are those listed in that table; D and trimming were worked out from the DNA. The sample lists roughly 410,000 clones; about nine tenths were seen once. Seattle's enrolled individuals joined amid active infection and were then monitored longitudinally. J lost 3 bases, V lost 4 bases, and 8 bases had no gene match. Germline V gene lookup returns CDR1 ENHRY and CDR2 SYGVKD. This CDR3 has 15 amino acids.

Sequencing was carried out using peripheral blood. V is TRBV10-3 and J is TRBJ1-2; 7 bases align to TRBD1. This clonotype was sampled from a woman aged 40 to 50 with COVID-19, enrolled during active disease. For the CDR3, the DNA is TGTGCCATCAGTGTCACAGGGGCCCTAGACTATGGCTACACCTTC. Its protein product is CAISVTGALDYGYTF.